This T cell receptor (beta chain) was sequenced in a study of cytomegalovirus exposure and HLA in healthy donors. The primer mix had 60 Vbeta and 13 Jbeta primers. Sequencing used immunoSEQ multiplex PCR; TCRdb keeps in-frame clones, though not all of them. The sample includes 140,000 or so clones, around 75% seen only once; the top ten take around 1.9%. Notes on the study in general: Confirmation in vitro established that three CMV-associated chains were specific for CMV antigens. Reportedly, fewer N-insertions than the roughly 600-donor mean appeared in an Asian-associated ancestry cluster in a later analysis.

On this clone: Its specificity is not known.

Trimming left V 1 base short and J 8 bases short, with 21 bases between. This CDR3 region has 17 residues. Germline CDR1 and CDR2: MNHNS and SASEGT. The chain combines TRBV6-1 with TRBJ1-3, with D perhaps matching TRBD1 (6 bases). The sample was PBMCs. This TCR was sampled from a woman aged 40 to 49 in good health and CMV-seronegative. The CDR3 nucleotides read TGTGCCAGCAGTGAAGAGGGGACACCCCCCGGGTATGACACCATATATTTT. Translation: CASSEEGTPPGYDTIYF.